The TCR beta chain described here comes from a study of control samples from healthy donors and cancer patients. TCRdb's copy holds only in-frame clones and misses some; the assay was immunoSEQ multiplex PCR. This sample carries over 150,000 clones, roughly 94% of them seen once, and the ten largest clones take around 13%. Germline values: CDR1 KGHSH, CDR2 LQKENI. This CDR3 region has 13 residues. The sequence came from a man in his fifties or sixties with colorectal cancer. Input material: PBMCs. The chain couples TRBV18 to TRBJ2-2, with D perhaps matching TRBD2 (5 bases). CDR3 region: CGTRATNTGELFF. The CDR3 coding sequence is TGTGGTACGCGGGCGACGAACACCGGGGAGCTGTTTTTT.